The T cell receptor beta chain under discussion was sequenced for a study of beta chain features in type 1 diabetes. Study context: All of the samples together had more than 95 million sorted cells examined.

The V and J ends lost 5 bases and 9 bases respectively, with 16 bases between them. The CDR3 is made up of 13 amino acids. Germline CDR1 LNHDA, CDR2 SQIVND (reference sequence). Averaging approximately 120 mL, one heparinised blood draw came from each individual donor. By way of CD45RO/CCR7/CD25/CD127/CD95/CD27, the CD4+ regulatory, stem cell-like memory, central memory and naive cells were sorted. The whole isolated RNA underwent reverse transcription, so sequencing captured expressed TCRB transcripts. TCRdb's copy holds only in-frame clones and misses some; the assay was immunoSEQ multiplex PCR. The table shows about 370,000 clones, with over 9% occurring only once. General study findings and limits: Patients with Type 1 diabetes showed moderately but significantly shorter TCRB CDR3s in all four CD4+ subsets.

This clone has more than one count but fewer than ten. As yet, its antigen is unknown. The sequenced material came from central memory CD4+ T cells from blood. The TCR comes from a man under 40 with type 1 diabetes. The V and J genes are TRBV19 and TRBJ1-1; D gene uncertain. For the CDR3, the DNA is TGTGCCAGTAGTCCCCTATCGGCTGAGAAAGCTTTCTTT. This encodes CASSPLSAEKAFF.